The following is a T cell receptor (beta chain) sequence with its context. The data were taken from a study of shared clonotypes between healthy human individuals. J lost 5 bases, V lost 5 bases, and 5 bases had no gene match. Germline CDR1 PRHDT, CDR2 FYEKMQ (reference sequence). This CDR3 is built from 15 residues. Subsets obtained from CD4+ cells comprised CD45RA+ naive and CD45RA-negative memory cells. Sorted-subset replicate PCR reactions contained 150 to 200 ng DNA, corresponding to some 30,000 T cell genomes. TCRdb's copy holds only in-frame clones and misses some; the assay was immunoSEQ multiplex PCR. Of about a million clones listed, roughly 80% were seen once; the top ten hold approximately 0.9%.

The source is a man between 18 and 29 years old in good health. Some clones in this sample may be carry-over from other donors' samples. The specimen was memory CD4+ T cells from PBMCs. The subset is: CD45RA-negative fraction. The chain is built from TRBV13 and TRBJ2-1; 11 nucleotides align to TRBD2. This CDR3 is CASSLTSGRHNEQFF. The DNA for the CDR3 is TGTGCCAGCAGCCTCACTAGCGGGAGACACAATGAGCAGTTCTTC.